This T cell receptor (beta chain) was documented in a study of blood T cell repertoires in COVID-19. Study overall: Nucleic acid was either cDNA or gDNA, and it came from T cells, B-cell-depleted T cells, or PBMCs.

Generated by immunoSEQ multiplex PCR, the TCRdb table keeps only in-frame clones and is missing some. The table records around 470,000 clones, approximately 89% of them present only once. The Seattle patients, enrolled during active infection, were followed longitudinally. The TCR was taken from a man younger than 30 with COVID-19, enrolled during active disease. Sequenced material: peripheral blood.

CDR3 residues: CASSDTPRDRVADTQYF. As DNA, the CDR3 is TGCGCCAGCAGTGACACCCCCCGGGACAGGGTCGCAGATACGCAGTATTTT. The chain uses TRBV10-2 and TRBJ2-3, with 9 bases aligning to TRBD1. The CDR3 loop spans 17 amino acids. V lost 3 bases, J lost 4 bases, and 11 bases stayed unmatched. Germline V gives CDR1 WSHSY, CDR2 SAAADI.